This TCR beta chain appears in the sequencing data of a study of T cell responses to AZD1222 COVID-19 vaccine. The study, taken as a whole, reports: Just five or six AZD1222 recipients tested seropositive at baseline. The span of vaccine-associated CD4 TCRs extended across spike, with dominance at 160-218 and 743-854. White British ancestry dominated among donors, who included more females, and clonal diversity was possibly underestimated. Per reports, nearly half of all spike-specific TCRs target regions that are unmutated in variants.

A word on this clone: Its antigen is not identified.

The method was immunoSEQ multiplex PCR; TCRdb's version includes in-frame clones alone and lacks a portion of them. Of around 150,000 clones in the sample, about 91% were seen once. This clonotype originated in an adult in good health. The source material was peripheral blood, sampled on day 0 of AZD1222 vaccination.

This chain's CDR3 is CASSKAPRGQETQYF. CDR3 sequence (DNA): TGTGCCAGCAGCAAAGCGCCGAGGGGCCAAGAGACCCAGTACTTC. The V gene is TRBV21-1, the J gene TRBJ2-5. TRBV21-1 is listed as a pseudogene. This CDR3 has 15 residues.